The 27 T cell receptor beta chains below all came from one sample that was sequenced in a study of T cell responses to AZD1222 COVID-19 vaccine. Assay: immunoSEQ multiplex PCR; the TCRdb copy retains only in-frame clones and omits some. This sample has around 110,000 clones; 85% to 95% occur once, and the top ten carry 1.6%. Material: peripheral blood, obtained 28 days after the second AZD1222 dose. Every receptor here comes from an adult who received the AZD1222 COVID-19 vaccine.

CDR3 residues: CASSLSFPDTPNYGYTF. CDR3 nucleotides: TGTGCCAGTAGTCTTTCCTTTCCCGACACCCCTAACTATGGCTACACCTTC. The chain has TRBV19 and TRBJ1-2, with D unclear. Trimming stripped 5 bases from V and 0 bases from J, with 19 bases between. From germline, CDR1 is LNHDA and CDR2 SQIVND (reference sequence). CDR3 length: 17 amino acids.

The V and J genes are TRBV7-8 and TRBJ2-7; the match to TRBD1 covers 7 bases. CDR1 is SGHVS and CDR2 is FQNEAQ in the germline V gene. This CDR3 comprises 16 residues. V trimming: 6 bases; J trimming: 5 bases; junction bases outside the gene matches: 16. In nucleotides, the CDR3 is TGTGCCAGCAGTCCCTACAGGGGCCGGTCCCCAGACGAGCAGTACTTC. This codes for CASSPYRGRSPDEQYF.

In this sample, this clone turned up once. The rearrangement joins TRBV12-3 or TRBV12-4 to TRBJ1-2; D perhaps matches TRBD1 (5 bases). The V end lost 6 bases, the J end lost 4 bases, and 12 bases lay between the germline ends. The CDR3 extends over 13 amino acids. Here the CDR3 DNA reads TGTGCCAGCAGCCAGCCTGGGGCCTATGGCTACACCTTC. Translation gives CASSQPGAYGYTF.

V is TRBV13 and J is TRBJ2-7; D ambiguous. V was pared by 4 bases and J by 6 bases, with 13 bases between. The CDR3 length is 13 residues. Germline V CDR1 and CDR2: PRHDT, FYEKMQ (reference sequence). Here the CDR3 DNA reads TGTGCCAGCAGCTACCCCGGCCTCTTCGAGCAGTACTTC. Protein sequence: CASSYPGLFEQYF.

Only one count was recorded for this clone. This rearrangement joins TRBV6-6 to TRBJ2-7; D is ambiguous. The CDR3 runs to 14 residues. V gave up 6 bases and J gave up 0 bases, with 12 bases separating them. Germline CDR1 is MNHNY and CDR2 is SVGAGI (reference sequence). The CDR3 DNA sequence: TGTGCCAGCAGCCAACCAATACACTCCTACGAGCAGTACTTC. Amino acid sequence: CASSQPIHSYEQYF.

The genes are TRBV7-9 and TRBJ2-4, with 13 bases lining up with TRBD2. In germline, CDR1 is SEHNR, CDR2 FQNEAQ (reference sequence). The J segment lost 0 bases and the V segment lost 1 base, leaving 6 bases of the junction unmatched. This CDR3 has 19 residues. CDR3 sequence (DNA): TGTGCCAGCAGCTTAGGACTAGCGGGAGGAACACTAGCCAAAAACATTCAGTACTTC. Translation: CASSLGLAGGTLAKNIQYF.

The genes are TRBV24-1 and TRBJ2-3; 8 bases align to TRBD1. The germline gives CDR1 KGHDR, CDR2 SFDVKD. Trimming at V came to 0 bases and at J to 6 bases, leaving 7 bases not matched to a gene. The CDR3 consists of 16 residues. The CDR3 here is CATSDLEGTGHDTQYF. CDR3 nucleotide sequence: TGTGCCACCAGTGATTTGGAAGGGACAGGACATGATACGCAGTATTTT.

This sequence joins TRBV5-6 and TRBJ2-7; TRBD1 agrees at 9 bases. Germline V lookup: CDR1 SGHDT, CDR2 YYEEEE. Trimming cost V 5 bases and J 0 bases; bases outside gene matches: 9. The CDR3 spans 16 residues. The CDR3 loop is CASSLPGTGSSYEQYF. CDR3 nucleotides: TGTGCCAGCAGTCTTCCCGGGACAGGGTCCTCCTACGAGCAGTACTTC.

This clone has a single count. The chain combines TRBV5-1 with TRBJ2-3; 12 bases fit TRBD2. V was pared by 4 bases and J by 3 bases, with 3 bases of the junction left unmatched. Germline CDR1 is SGHRS and CDR2 is YFSETQ. This CDR3 is built from 15 residues. This chain's CDR3 is CASSVTSGSTDTQYF. For the CDR3, the DNA is TGCGCCAGCAGCGTGACTAGCGGGAGTACAGATACGCAGTATTTT.

This chain connects TRBV2 to TRBJ2-7; D call uncertain. The CDR3 runs to 13 residues. CDR1 SNHLY and CDR2 FYNNEI come from the germline V gene. The ends were cut back, 7 bases at V and 4 bases at J, with 14 bases in the middle. CDR3 loop: CASTNPTRYEQYF. For the CDR3, the DNA is TGTGCCAGCACTAACCCGACTCGATACGAGCAGTACTTC.

The chain recombines TRBV14 with TRBJ1-1; TRBD1 is a possible D gene (5 bases). This CDR3 has 16 residues. Germline V gives CDR1 SGHDN, CDR2 FVKESK. Deletions cut 4 bases from V and 0 bases from J, with 15 bases between. CDR3 amino acids: CASSRLFGTMNTEAFF. The CDR3 DNA sequence: TGTGCCAGCAGCCGGTTGTTTGGGACCATGAACACTGAAGCTTTCTTT.

The V call is TRBV3-1 (or the pseudogene TRBV3-2), the J call TRBJ1-3; 8 bases fit TRBD1. The V segment lost 5 bases and the J segment 1 base; nucleotides outside the gene matches: 4. The CDR3 spans 15 residues. The germline V gene has CDR1 LGHDT and CDR2 YNNKEL (reference sequence). In DNA form, the CDR3 reads TGTGCCAGCAGCGAATACAGGGGGTCTGGAAACACCATATATTTT. It yields the protein CASSEYRGSGNTIYF.

This clone appeared once. The gene calls are TRBV30 and TRBJ2-7, with 7 bases matching TRBD2. With V trimmed by 0 bases and J by 2 bases, 7 bases remained unmatched. The length of the CDR3 is 15 residues. Germline CDR1 reads GTSNPN; CDR2 reads SVGIG (reference sequence). The CDR3 reads CAWSVSSGWAYEQYF. DNA for the CDR3: TGTGCCTGGAGTGTTAGTAGCGGGTGGGCCTACGAGCAGTACTTC.

J is TRBJ2-1 and V is TRBV28; 8 bases are shared with TRBD2. With 7 bases clipped from V and 2 bases from J, the junction kept 7 bases outside the gene matches. The CDR3 covers 15 residues. Germline V gene data show CDR1 as MDHEN and CDR2 as SYDVKM. The CDR3 loop is CASTAGGRPYNEQFF. The CDR3 nucleotides are TGTGCCAGCACCGCGGGCGGGAGGCCCTACAATGAGCAGTTCTTC. The full variable domain, with the rest looked up from reference TRBV28 and TRBJ2-1, is DVKVTQSSRYLVKRTGEKVFLECVQDMDHENMFWYRQDPGLGLRLIYFSYDVKMKEKGDIPEGYSVSREKKERFSLILESASTNQTSMYLCASTAGGRPYNEQFFGPGTRLTVL.

The rearrangement links TRBV4-2 to TRBJ2-2; 7 bases are a match to TRBD1. Germline V gene data show CDR1 as LGHNA and CDR2 as YNFKEQ. The V gene end was trimmed by 0 bases and the J gene end by 4 bases; junction bases not matched to a gene: 8. CDR3 length: 17 residues. As DNA, the CDR3 is TGTGCCAGCAGCCAAGATGGTTGGGGGACAGTCACCGGGGAGCTGTTTTTT. It encodes CASSQDGWGTVTGELFF.

This chain connects TRBV5-4 to TRBJ2-3, with D tentatively TRBD2 (6 bases). V was cut by 0 bases and J by 2 bases, with 25 bases left in between. Per the germline V gene, CDR1 is SGHNT and CDR2 is YYREEE (reference sequence). This CDR3 region has 20 residues. This CDR3 reads CASSLGASNGGSGLTDTQYF. The CDR3 nucleotides are TGTGCCAGCAGCTTGGGCGCCAGCAACGGCGGTAGCGGACTCACAGATACGCAGTATTTT.

The J gene is TRBJ1-2, the V gene TRBV30; D unclear. The V gene's germline CDR1 is GTSNPN and CDR2 SVGIG (reference sequence). Trimming removed 8 bases at V and 0 bases at J, with 13 bases between. The CDR3 has 13 residues. The chain's CDR3 is CAGGRRANYGYTF. The DNA of the CDR3 is TGTGCCGGCGGACGAAGGGCTAACTATGGCTACACCTTC.

The rearrangement joins TRBV5-1 to TRBJ1-1; D is perhaps TRBD1 (5 bases). V dropped 3 bases and J dropped 7 bases, with 10 bases sitting between them. The length of the CDR3 is 12 residues. The germline gives CDR1 SGHRS, CDR2 YFSETQ. The CDR3: CASSWGDGEAFF. For the CDR3, the DNA is TGCGCCAGCAGCTGGGGGGACGGTGAAGCTTTCTTT.

The chain recombines TRBV6-5 with TRBJ2-2, with 11 bases matching TRBD2. With 6 bases clipped from V and 4 bases from J, the junction kept 4 bases outside the gene matches. Germline loops: CDR1 MNHEY, CDR2 SVGAGI. This CDR3 contains 15 residues. CDR3: CASRAGLAATGELFF. DNA of the CDR3: TGTGCCAGCAGGGCGGGACTAGCGGCCACCGGGGAGCTGTTTTTT.

The gene calls are TRBV2 and TRBJ1-5; perhaps TRBD1 as D (5 bases). Per the germline V gene, CDR1 is SNHLY and CDR2 is FYNNEI. The V end was cut by 3 bases, the J end by 8 bases, with 14 bases between. This CDR3 comprises 14 residues. The CDR3: CASSELTGNEPQHF. The CDR3 DNA reads as TGTGCCAGCAGTGAGCTTACAGGTAATGAGCCCCAGCATTTT.

V is TRBV28 and J is TRBJ1-1; D is ambiguous. Looked up from germline, CDR1 is MDHEN and CDR2 is SYDVKM. Trimming shortened V by 5 bases and J by 3 bases, and 13 bases separated the two germline ends. This CDR3 is built from 14 residues. CDR3 region: CASSPGGGYTEAFF. CDR3 DNA: TGTGCCAGCAGTCCCGGAGGAGGCTACACTGAAGCTTTCTTT.

The CDR3 sequence: CASSKHRQVNTEAFF. CDR3 sequence (DNA): TGTGCCAGTAGTAAACATCGACAGGTGAACACTGAAGCTTTCTTT. This chain connects TRBV19 to TRBJ1-1; possibly TRBD1 for D (6 bases). The V end lost 4 bases, the J end lost 0 bases, and 12 bases lay between the germline ends. Germline values: CDR1 LNHDA, CDR2 SQIVND (reference sequence). The CDR3 consists of 15 residues.

This chain uses TRBV30 with TRBJ2-7, with D possibly being TRBD2 (7 bases). Germline assignment: CDR1 GTSNPN and CDR2 SVGIG (reference sequence). CDR3 size: 12 residues. V shed 4 bases and J shed 5 bases, with 12 bases lying between them. DNA for the CDR3: TGTGCCTGGAATCGGGGGGCTCACGAGCAGTACTTC. This codes for CAWNRGAHEQYF.

The chain joins TRBV9 to TRBJ2-3, with D perhaps matching TRBD1 or TRBD2 (5 bases each). This CDR3 comprises 15 residues. From germline, CDR1 is SGDLS and CDR2 YYNGEE. V was shortened by 2 bases and J by 2 bases, with 12 bases between the two germline ends. CDR3 sequence: CASSVPRDHTDTQYF. In DNA form, the CDR3 reads TGTGCCAGCAGCGTCCCCCGGGACCACACAGATACGCAGTATTTT.

The CDR3 DNA sequence: TGTGCCACCAGGTTTAATGGGGGGCCCATGAACACTGAAGCTTTCTTT. It is translated as CATRFNGGPMNTEAFF. V and J are TRBV15 and TRBJ1-1, with D possibly being TRBD1 (6 bases). V lost 6 bases and J 0 bases, leaving 17 bases between the germline ends. There are 16 residues in the CDR3. Germline assignment: CDR1 LNHNV and CDR2 YYDKDF (reference sequence).

The rearrangement uses TRBV5-6 and TRBJ1-6; the D is unclear. CDR3 length: 18 residues. From germline, CDR1 is SGHDT and CDR2 YYEEEE. Trimming shortened V by 2 bases and J by 0 bases, and 15 bases separated the two germline ends. The CDR3 sequence: CASSFASSSSSYNSPLHF. The CDR3, as DNA: TGTGCCAGCAGCTTTGCGTCCTCCTCGAGCTCCTATAATTCACCCCTCCACTTT.

This rearrangement joins TRBV15 to TRBJ2-6, with D uncertain. The V and J ends lost 3 bases and 0 bases respectively, with 9 bases between them. The CDR3 sequence is 16 residues long. CDR1 and CDR2 (germline): LNHNV, YYDKDF (reference sequence). The CDR3 DNA follows: TGTGCCACCAGCAGTTCAGGCAGCTCTGGGGCCAACGTCCTGACTTTC. This encodes CATSSSGSSGANVLTF.